The clone carrying this TCR beta chain was detected ten times or more. Its antigen remains unknown. The data derive from a study of response to subunit inactivated influenza vaccine. Study results and limitations: After each seasonal influenza vaccination, few new T cells are recruited, the authors suggested.

CDR3 length: 14 amino acids. Trimming cost V 1 base and J 5 bases; bases outside gene matches: 1. MiXCR, run by TCRdb on the RT-PCR reads, gives a single entry per CDR3 protein. The repertoire includes 500,000 to 600,000 distinct CDR3 sequences, 10% to 12% of them detected once, and approximately 11% sits in the top ten. The same sample was also used in a study of T cells expressing NK-cell markers. That report notes: Synthesis of TCR beta cDNA relied on 5'RACE template switching carrying UMIs. Sequencing covered eight donors, seven HCMV-seropositive and one seronegative. Of the CD8+ T cell pool in about 6 donors, roughly 1.0-8% was accounted for by dominant NKG2C+ clonotypes. It was still unclear whether expanded NKG2C+ T cell clones were HCMV specific.

The J gene is TRBJ2-2, the V gene TRBV12-3 or TRBV12-4, with 7 bases lining up with TRBD1. This material consisted of PBMCs from blood, taken on the day of vaccination. The source of this sequence is a man over 45 who received an inactivated influenza vaccine. The CDR3 DNA reads TGTGCCAGCAGTTTAGGACAGGGAACCGGGGAGCTGTTTTTT. Its translation: CASSLGQGTGELFF.